Reported below is one T cell receptor beta chain. No antigen is known for it. V lost 1 base and J 7 bases, leaving 10 bases between the germline ends. The CDR3 covers 13 residues. Germline CDR1 and CDR2: LGHNA and YNFKEQ. This sample was included in a study of cytomegalovirus exposure and HLA in healthy donors. About the research overall: The study's early data release held 75 million to 95 million unique TCRs from HLA-typed donors.

The donors, nominally healthy at sampling, likely had unrecorded immune exposures. General study points: An analysis done earlier found most TCR beta V segments productive about 87% or about 30% of the time. Reported findings show TCR beta sequences accurately forecast HLA-A and HLA-B alleles in most subjects.

13 Jbeta primers and 60 Vbeta primers were used for the PCR. Profiling relied on immunoSEQ multiplex PCR, and the TCRdb table lists in-frame clones only, not all of them. The data hold under 200,000 clones, with around 76% observed a single time. The receptor was isolated from a girl aged 10-17 years in good health and CMV-seropositive. This rearrangement joins TRBV4-2 to TRBJ1-2; D unclear. Sequencing was carried out using PBMCs. The CDR3: CASSQVTQGGYTF. Here the CDR3 DNA reads TGTGCCAGCAGCCAAGTGACTCAAGGTGGCTACACCTTC.